This T cell receptor (beta chain) was profiled in a study of blood T cell repertoires in COVID-19. Study background: Samples came from the United States, Italy and Spain, spanning acute and convalescent COVID-19. T cells, B-cell-depleted T cells, or PBMCs provided the cDNA or gDNA that served as material.

In the authors' workflow: Counts of nucleated cells, estimated from reference gene primer amplification, were obtained. Assay: immunoSEQ multiplex PCR; the TCRdb copy retains only in-frame clones and omits some. Clone size and the V and J calls come from that table; the DNA yielded D and trimming. The sample comprises 290,000 or so clones, roughly 85% of which are singletons, and more than 4.5% rests with the top ten. Germline CDR1 and CDR2: SGHRS and YFSETQ. This CDR3 spans 15 amino acids. V lost 0 bases, J lost 3 bases, and 5 bases stayed unmatched. Material: peripheral blood. The receptor was derived from a man in his fifties with active or convalescent COVID-19. J is TRBJ1-1 and V is TRBV5-1; 7 positions agree with TRBD1. The CDR3 DNA reads as TGCGCCAGCAGCTTGGGCGGCAGGGGGTACACTGAAGCTTTCTTT. Its protein is CASSLGGRGYTEAFF.